One sample yielded the 8 T cell receptor beta chains listed below, sequenced in a study of identical twins (dated by TCRdb to 2016 to 2017). Library prep was done by 5' RACE. This sample was sequenced with an Illumina HiSeq 2000. TCRdb cleaned the public reads at Q25 with fastp, built clones with MiXCR and kept in-frame beta chains. CDR3 protein sequences are deduplicated, and each keeps its most common genes and DNA. Counted in this sample were hundreds of thousands of distinct CDR3 sequences; approximately 6% of them appeared once. Around 1.9% of the sample belongs to the ten largest clones. The sequencing sample was made of naive T cells sorted from blood. The cell subset or site tag for this specimen amounts to: cells isolated with a human naive T-cell isolation kit. Receptors were obtained from a man younger than 30 in good health.

This clonotype was seen ten or more times. Here the CDR3 reads CASSNGQFRKKGYTF. CDR3 in DNA: TGTGCCAGCAGCAACGGACAGTTTCGCAAGAAAGGCTACACCTTC. The V gene is TRBV7-9, the J gene TRBJ1-2; perhaps TRBD1 as D (6 bases). The germline gives CDR1 SEHNR, CDR2 FQNEAQ (reference sequence). Trimming removed 5 bases from V and 8 bases from J, with 21 bases in between. The CDR3 runs to 15 residues. The full variable domain, rest sourced from reference TRBV7-9 and TRBJ1-2, is DTGVSQNPRHKITKRGQNVTFRCDPISEHNRLYWYRQTLGQGPEFLTYFQNEAQLEKSRLLSDRFSAERPKGSFSTLEIQRTEQGDSAMYLCASSNGQFRKKGYTFGSGTRLTVV.

This clonotype was seen ten or more times. V is TRBV12-3 or TRBV12-4 and J is TRBJ2-5; D remains unclear. Deletions cut 3 bases from V and 1 base from J, with 6 bases between. There are 13 residues in the CDR3. CDR3 sequence (DNA): TGTGCCAGCAGTTTGAAAATCCAAGAGACCCAGTACTTC. Its protein is CASSLKIQETQYF.

A few counts support this clonotype. The chain employs TRBV7-8 and TRBJ1-5, with TRBD1 matching 7 bases. The germline V gene encodes CDR1 SGHVS and CDR2 FQNEAQ. Trimming at V came to 4 bases and at J to 2 bases, leaving 5 bases not matched to a gene. The CDR3 consists of 15 residues. CDR3 DNA: TGTGCCAGCAGCTCTTATCAGGGGGGCAATCAGCCCCAGCATTTT. As protein: CASSSYQGGNQPQHF.

This clonotype was recorded at least ten times. The V gene is TRBV7-9, the J gene TRBJ2-7, with unresolved D. The V and J ends lost 5 bases and 5 bases respectively, with 10 bases between them. Germline CDR1 reads SEHNR; CDR2 reads FQNEAQ (reference sequence). The CDR3 is 12 amino acids. The CDR3 DNA reads as TGTGCCAGCAGCCTAAAATTCGACGAGCAGTACTTC. Its protein is CASSLKFDEQYF. Full variable domain (outside the CDR3, taken from reference TRBV7-9 and TRBJ2-7): DTGVSQNPRHKITKRGQNVTFRCDPISEHNRLYWYRQTLGQGPEFLTYFQNEAQLEKSRLLSDRFSAERPKGSFSTLEIQRTEQGDSAMYLCASSLKFDEQYFGPGTRLTVT.

This clonotype was recorded at least ten times. The chain couples TRBV6-1 to TRBJ2-1, with D perhaps given as TRBD1 or TRBD2 (5 bases each). The CDR3 is made up of 14 amino acids. The ends were cut back, 5 bases at V and 3 bases at J, with 11 bases in the middle. Germline V gene sequence: CDR1 MNHNS, CDR2 SASEGT. The CDR3 loop reads CASSLGPNYNEQFF. The CDR3 nucleotides read TGTGCCAGCAGTCTGGGACCAAACTACAATGAGCAGTTCTTC.

This clonotype was detected ten times or more. The V gene is TRBV4-2, the J gene TRBJ1-2; the match to TRBD1 covers 7 bases. The CDR3 runs to 15 residues. V was pared by 1 base and J by 3 bases, with 5 bases of the junction left unmatched. Germline V CDR1 and CDR2: LGHNA, YNFKEQ. This CDR3 is CASSQADRVDYGYTF. CDR3 DNA sequence: TGTGCCAGCAGCCAAGCAGACAGGGTGGACTATGGCTACACCTTC.

This clonotype was recorded at least ten times. This chain joins TRBV12-3 or TRBV12-4 and TRBJ2-1, with a tentative D call TRBD2 (5 bases). This CDR3 contains 17 residues. V lost 5 bases and J 4 bases, leaving 21 bases between the germline ends. CDR3 in DNA: TGTGCCAGCAGTCCGGTCTCGGAGGCTCTCGTTTACAATGAGCAGTTCTTC. Encoded protein: CASSPVSEALVYNEQFF.

The V and J genes are TRBV20-1 and TRBJ2-1; no firm D call. The CDR3 extends over 14 amino acids. Trimming left V 1 base short and J 3 bases short, with 10 bases between. Germline assignment: CDR1 DFQATT and CDR2 SNEGSKA (reference sequence). CDR3 residues: CSARGAQVYNEQFF. The CDR3 DNA reads as TGCAGTGCTAGAGGCGCACAAGTCTACAATGAGCAGTTCTTC.